This T cell receptor beta chain was sequenced for a study of OX40 agonist ivuxolimab in advanced cancers. Produced via immunoSEQ multiplex PCR; TCRdb's table is partial and in-frame only. There are 60,000 to 95,000 clones in the sample; around 86% occur only once, and 0.65% to 0.8% lies in the top ten. The CDR3 covers 14 residues. Trimming at V came to 7 bases and at J to 8 bases, leaving 11 bases not matched to a gene. Germline CDR1 reads GTSNPN; CDR2 reads SVGIG (reference sequence). The sequence derives from an adult with an advanced solid tumor such as melanoma, head and neck, liver or kidney cancer. The source was CD4+ or CD8+ T cells sorted from blood, collected in a trial of the OX40 agonist ivuxolimab. The gene calls are TRBV30 and TRBJ1-4; 9 bases agree with TRBD1. CDR3 bases: TGTGCCTCGAATTCGGACAGGGGAGGAGAAAAACTGTTTTTT. Encoded protein: CASNSDRGGEKLFF.